This is a list of T cell receptor beta chains from one sample in a study of cytotoxic CD8 clonotypes in ibrutinib-treated CLL. Profiled with immunoSEQ multiplex PCR; TCRdb holds only in-frame clones, not every one. In the table there are 270,000 or so clones, around 69% of which are singletons. The material sequenced was PBMCs, taken at disease progression, from a patient treated with ibrutinib. These receptor sequences come from a human donor with chronic lymphocytic leukemia. The CDR3 runs from the conserved cysteine through the conserved F or W. The D gene is left open where the match is weak. Not all rows give a size; the values are once, few, many and, for expanded clones, a class.

V	size	D	J	CDR3	DNA
TRBV11-3	few	NA	TRBJ2-1	CASSFGGVGEQFF	TGTGCCAGCAGCTTCGGCGGAGTGGGTGAGCAGTTCTTC
TRBV4-1	NA	TRBD1	TRBJ1-6	CASSQLTGARNSPLHF	TGCGCCAGCAGCCAGCTAACAGGGGCAAGGAATTCACCCCTCCACTTT
TRBV6-5	NA	TRBD1	TRBJ1-2	CASSYDRVQYGYTF	TGTGCCAGCAGTTACGACAGGGTACAGTATGGCTACACCTTC
TRBV27	NA	TRBD2	TRBJ2-7	CASRPLAGAPYEQYF	TGTGCCAGCAGGCCGCTAGCGGGAGCACCCTACGAGCAGTACTTC
TRBV6-5	NA	NA	TRBJ2-6	CASSYSGEANVLTF	TGTGCCAGCAGTTACTCTGGGGAGGCCAACGTCCTGACTTTC
TRBV4-1	NA	NA	TRBJ1-5	CASSRIASLRQPQHF	TGCGCCAGCAGCCGTATAGCCTCGCTCCGCCAGCCCCAGCATTTT
TRBV19	NA	NA	TRBJ2-7	CASSKGVGYEQYF	TGTGCCAGTAGTAAGGGAGTAGGCTACGAGCAGTACTTC
TRBV14	NA	NA	TRBJ2-3	CASSQSPLEADTQYF	TGTGCCAGCAGCCAAAGCCCCCTTGAAGCAGATACGCAGTATTTT
TRBV7-9	NA	TRBD1	TRBJ1-6	CASSLGAGGDSPLHF	TGTGCCAGCAGCCTAGGTGCAGGGGGCGATTCACCCCTCCACTTT
TRBV5-4	NA	TRBD1	TRBJ1-3	CASSWQPGQISGNTIYF	TGTGCCAGCAGCTGGCAACCGGGACAGATCTCTGGAAACACCATATATTTT
TRBV6-6	NA	NA	TRBJ1-1	CASSYLGGTEAFF	TGTGCCAGCAGTTACCTAGGAGGCACTGAAGCTTTCTTT
TRBV11-2	NA	NA	TRBJ2-7	CASSLGASIVDFYEQYF	TGTGCCAGCAGCTTAGGGGCTAGCATAGTAGACTTTTACGAGCAGTACTTC
TRBV7-2	once	NA	TRBJ1-6	CASSLPGGIQPLHF	TGTGCCAGCAGCTTACCCGGGGGTATACAACCCCTCCACTTT
TRBV7-9	NA	TRBD2	TRBJ2-5	CASSFRGGPQETQYF	TGTGCCAGCAGCTTTCGGGGGGGCCCCCAAGAGACCCAGTACTTC
TRBV5-1	NA	NA	TRBJ2-6	CASSPIAARSGANVLTF	TGCGCCAGCAGCCCCATCGCGGCCCGCTCTGGGGCCAACGTCCTGACTTTC
TRBV7-9	few	NA	TRBJ2-7	CASSPTHEQYF	TGTGCCAGCAGCCCCACACACGAGCAGTACTTC
TRBV10-3	NA	TRBD2	TRBJ2-2	CAISEVGGEVGELFF	TGTGCCATCAGTGAGGTGGGAGGGGAGGTCGGGGAGCTGTTTTTT
TRBV7-9	NA	NA	TRBJ1-3	CASSWAFGSSGNTIYF	TGTGCCAGCAGCTGGGCCTTTGGCAGCTCTGGAAACACCATATATTTT
TRBV1	NA	NA	TRBJ2-3	CTSSHGTGTDTQYF	TGCACCAGCAGCCACGGGACTGGCACAGATACGCAGTATTTT
TRBV10-2	NA	TRBD1	TRBJ2-7	CASSEGQGSVYEQYF	TGCGCCAGCAGTGAGGGACAGGGGAGCGTTTACGAGCAGTACTTC
TRBV28	NA	NA	TRBJ2-7	CASRPGVIPEQYF	TGTGCCAGCCGTCCCGGAGTGATACCCGAGCAGTACTTC
TRBV9	NA	NA	TRBJ2-5	CASSADSIETQYF	TGTGCCAGCAGCGCGGACAGCATAGAGACCCAGTACTTC
TRBV2	NA	TRBD1	TRBJ1-2	CASSQRDRVPPYGYTF	TGTGCCAGCAGTCAAAGGGACAGGGTACCCCCCTATGGCTACACCTTC
TRBV9	once	NA	TRBJ2-2	CASSGMAAGELFF	TGTGCCAGCAGCGGGATGGCGGCCGGGGAGCTGTTTTTT
TRBV7-7	once	NA	TRBJ2-5	CASSLRRGETQYF	TGTGCCAGCAGCTTGAGGAGAGGGGAGACCCAGTACTTC
TRBV5-1	NA	TRBD2	TRBJ2-1	CASSLSLAGNNEQFF	TGCGCCAGCAGCTTGAGCCTAGCGGGGAACAATGAGCAGTTCTTC
TRBV6-5	NA	TRBD1	TRBJ1-2	CASGEQGGNYGYTF	TGTGCCAGCGGTGAACAGGGGGGTAACTATGGCTACACCTTC
TRBV11-3	NA	NA	TRBJ2-7	CASSLAVNYEQYF	TGTGCCAGCAGCTTAGCGGTGAACTACGAGCAGTACTTC
TRBV19	NA	NA	TRBJ2-7	CASSIGQSYEQYF	TGTGCCAGTAGTATAGGACAGTCCTACGAGCAGTACTTC
TRBV19	NA	NA	TRBJ1-4	CASSMFDGVMGNEKLFF	TGTGCCAGTAGTATGTTTGATGGGGTGATGGGGAATGAAAAACTGTTTTTT